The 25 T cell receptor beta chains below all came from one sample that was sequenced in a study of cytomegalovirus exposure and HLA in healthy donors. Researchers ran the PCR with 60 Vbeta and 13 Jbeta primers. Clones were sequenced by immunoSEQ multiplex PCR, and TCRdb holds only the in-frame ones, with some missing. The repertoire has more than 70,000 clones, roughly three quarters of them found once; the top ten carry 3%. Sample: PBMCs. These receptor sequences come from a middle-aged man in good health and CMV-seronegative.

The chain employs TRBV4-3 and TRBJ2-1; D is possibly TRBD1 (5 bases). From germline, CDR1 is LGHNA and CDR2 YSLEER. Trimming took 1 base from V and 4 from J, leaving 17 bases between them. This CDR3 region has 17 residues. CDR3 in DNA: TGCGCCAGCAGCCAAGTCGGTAGGTCAGGGCGTTACAATGAGCAGTTCTTC. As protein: CASSQVGRSGRYNEQFF.

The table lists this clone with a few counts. In nucleotides, the CDR3 is TGTGCCAGCAGCTTAGAGCTAGCGTTAGAGACCCAGTACTTC. Protein product: CASSLELALETQYF. This chain joins TRBV7-2 and TRBJ2-5, with D perhaps TRBD2 (6 bases). Germline CDR1 and CDR2: SGHTA and FQGNSA. V gave up 1 base and J gave up 4 bases, with 10 bases separating them. The CDR3 runs to 14 residues.

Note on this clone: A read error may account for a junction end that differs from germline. The DNA of the CDR3 is TGCGCCAGCAGCCAGGATGGCCCGGGCGGCACCGGGAAGCTGTTTTTT. The encoded protein is CASSQDGPGGTGKLFF. The V and J genes are TRBV4-1 and TRBJ2-2; possible D gene TRBD2, 5 bases. Germline V gives CDR1 MGHRA, CDR2 YSYEKL. This CDR3 is 16 amino acids long.

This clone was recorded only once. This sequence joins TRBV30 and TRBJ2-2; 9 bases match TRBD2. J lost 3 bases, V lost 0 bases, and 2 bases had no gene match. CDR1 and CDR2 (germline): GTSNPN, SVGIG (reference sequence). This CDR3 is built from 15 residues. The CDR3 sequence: CAWSVRLADTGELFF. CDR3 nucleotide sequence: TGTGCCTGGAGTGTCCGACTAGCGGACACCGGGGAGCTGTTTTTT.

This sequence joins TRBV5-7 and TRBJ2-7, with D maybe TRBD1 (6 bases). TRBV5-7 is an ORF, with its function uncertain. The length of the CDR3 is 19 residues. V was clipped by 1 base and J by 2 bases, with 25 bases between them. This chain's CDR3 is CASSLLAGDLFIIAYEQYF. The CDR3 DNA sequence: TGTGCCAGCAGCTTGCTTGCAGGGGACCTATTTATAATTGCCTACGAGCAGTACTTC.

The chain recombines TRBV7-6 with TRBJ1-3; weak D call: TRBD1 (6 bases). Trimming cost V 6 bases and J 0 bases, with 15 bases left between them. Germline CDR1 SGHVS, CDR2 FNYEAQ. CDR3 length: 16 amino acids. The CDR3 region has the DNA TGTGCCAGCAGTTTTACAGGGACCCCCTCTGGAAACACCATATATTTT. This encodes CASSFTGTPSGNTIYF.

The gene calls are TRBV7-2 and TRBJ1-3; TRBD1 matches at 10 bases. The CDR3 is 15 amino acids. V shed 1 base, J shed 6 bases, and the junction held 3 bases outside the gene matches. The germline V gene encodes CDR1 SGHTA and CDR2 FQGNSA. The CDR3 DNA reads TGTGCCAGCAGCTTAGGACAGGGGGCTGTAAACACCATATATTTT. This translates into CASSLGQGAVNTIYF.

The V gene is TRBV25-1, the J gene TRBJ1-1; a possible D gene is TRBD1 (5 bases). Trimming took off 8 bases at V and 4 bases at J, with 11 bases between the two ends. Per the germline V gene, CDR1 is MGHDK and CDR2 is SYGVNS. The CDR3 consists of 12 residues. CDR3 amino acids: CASGRRGTEAFF. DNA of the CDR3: TGTGCCAGCGGAAGGAGGGGCACTGAAGCTTTCTTT.

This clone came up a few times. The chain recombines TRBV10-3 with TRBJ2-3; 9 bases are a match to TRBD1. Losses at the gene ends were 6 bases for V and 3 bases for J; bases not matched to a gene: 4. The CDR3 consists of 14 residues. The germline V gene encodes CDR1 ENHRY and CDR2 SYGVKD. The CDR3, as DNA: TGTGCCATCAGGGACAGGGGAGGAACAGATACGCAGTATTTT. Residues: CAIRDRGGTDTQYF.

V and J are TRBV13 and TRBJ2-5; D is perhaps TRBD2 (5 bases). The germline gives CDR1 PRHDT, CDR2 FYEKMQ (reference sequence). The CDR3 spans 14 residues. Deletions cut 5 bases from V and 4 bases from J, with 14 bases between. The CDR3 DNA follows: TGTGCCAGCAGCCCCCCGGAGGTCCCAGAGACCCAGTACTTC. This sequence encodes CASSPPEVPETQYF.

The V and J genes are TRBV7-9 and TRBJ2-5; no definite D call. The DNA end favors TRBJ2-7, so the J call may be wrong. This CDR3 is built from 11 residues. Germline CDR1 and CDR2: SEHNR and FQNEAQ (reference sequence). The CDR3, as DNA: TGTGCCAGCAGCCTAGAGTACGAGCAGTACTTC. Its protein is CASSLEYEQYF.

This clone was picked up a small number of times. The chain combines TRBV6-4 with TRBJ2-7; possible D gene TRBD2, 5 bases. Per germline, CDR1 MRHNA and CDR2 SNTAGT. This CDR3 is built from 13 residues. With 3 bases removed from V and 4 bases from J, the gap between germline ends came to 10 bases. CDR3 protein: CASSDGESYEQYF. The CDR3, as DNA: TGTGCCAGCAGTGATGGGGAGTCTTACGAGCAGTACTTC.

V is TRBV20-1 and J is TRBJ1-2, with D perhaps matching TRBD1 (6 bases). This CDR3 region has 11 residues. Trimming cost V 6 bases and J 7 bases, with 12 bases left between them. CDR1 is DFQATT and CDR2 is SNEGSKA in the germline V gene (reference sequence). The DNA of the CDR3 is TGCAGTGCCTTCAACAGGGCTGGCTACACCTTC. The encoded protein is CSAFNRAGYTF.

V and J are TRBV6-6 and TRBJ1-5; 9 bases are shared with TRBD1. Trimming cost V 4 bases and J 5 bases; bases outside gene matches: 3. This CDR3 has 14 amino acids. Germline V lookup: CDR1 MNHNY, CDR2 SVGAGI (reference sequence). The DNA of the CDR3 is TGTGCCAGCAGTTCGGGACAGGGATATCAGCCCCAGCATTTT. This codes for CASSSGQGYQPQHF.

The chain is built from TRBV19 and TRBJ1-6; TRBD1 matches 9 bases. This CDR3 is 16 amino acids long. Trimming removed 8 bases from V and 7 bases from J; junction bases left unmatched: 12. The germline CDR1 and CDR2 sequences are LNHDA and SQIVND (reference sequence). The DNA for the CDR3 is TGTGCCAGTCGCCACCCCCGGACAGGGGCAAATTCACCCCTCCACTTT. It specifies CASRHPRTGANSPLHF.

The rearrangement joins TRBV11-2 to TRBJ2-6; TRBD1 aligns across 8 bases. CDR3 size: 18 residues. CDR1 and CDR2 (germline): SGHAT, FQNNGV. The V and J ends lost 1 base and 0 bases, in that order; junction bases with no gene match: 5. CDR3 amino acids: CASSLAWTGPSGANVLTF. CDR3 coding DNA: TGTGCCAGCAGCTTAGCATGGACAGGGCCCTCTGGGGCCAACGTCCTGACTTTC.

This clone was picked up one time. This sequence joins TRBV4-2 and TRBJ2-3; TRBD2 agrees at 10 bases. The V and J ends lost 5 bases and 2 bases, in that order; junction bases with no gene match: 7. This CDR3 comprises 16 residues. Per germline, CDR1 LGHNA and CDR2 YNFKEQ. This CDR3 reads CASSSPGTSVTDTQYF. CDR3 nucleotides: TGTGCCAGCAGCTCACCCGGGACTAGCGTCACAGATACGCAGTATTTT.

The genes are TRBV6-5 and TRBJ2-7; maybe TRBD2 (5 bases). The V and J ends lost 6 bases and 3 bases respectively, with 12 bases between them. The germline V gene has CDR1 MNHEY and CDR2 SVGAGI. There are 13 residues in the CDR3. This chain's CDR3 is CASRVARSYEQYF. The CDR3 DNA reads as TGTGCCAGCAGGGTAGCGAGGAGCTACGAGCAGTACTTC.

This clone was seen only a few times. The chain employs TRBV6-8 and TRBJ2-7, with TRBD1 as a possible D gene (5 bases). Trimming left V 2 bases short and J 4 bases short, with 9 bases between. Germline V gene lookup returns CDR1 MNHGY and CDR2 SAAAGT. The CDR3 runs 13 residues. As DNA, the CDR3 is TGTGCCAGCAGTTACGCCGACAGTTACGAGCAGTACTTC. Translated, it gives CASSYADSYEQYF.

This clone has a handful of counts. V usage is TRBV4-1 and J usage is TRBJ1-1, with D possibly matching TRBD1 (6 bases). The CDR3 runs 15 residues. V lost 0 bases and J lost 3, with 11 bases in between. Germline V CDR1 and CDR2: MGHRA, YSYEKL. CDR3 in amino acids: CASSQDTGMDTEAFF. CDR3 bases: TGCGCCAGCAGCCAAGATACAGGGATGGACACTGAAGCTTTCTTT.

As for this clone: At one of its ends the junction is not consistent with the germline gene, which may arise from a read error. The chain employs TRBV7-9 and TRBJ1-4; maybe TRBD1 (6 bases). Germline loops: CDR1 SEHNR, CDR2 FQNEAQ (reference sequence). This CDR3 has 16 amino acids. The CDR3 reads CSSSRNQGPTNEKLFF. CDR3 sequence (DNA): TGTTCCAGCAGCCGCAACCAGGGGCCAACTAATGAAAAACTGTTTTTT.

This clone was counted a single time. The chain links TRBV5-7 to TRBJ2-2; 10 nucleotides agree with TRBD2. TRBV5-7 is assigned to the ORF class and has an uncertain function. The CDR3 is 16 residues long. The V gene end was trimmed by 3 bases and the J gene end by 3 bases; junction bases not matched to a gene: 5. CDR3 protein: CASSSRTSGHTGELFF. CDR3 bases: TGTGCCAGCAGCTCCCGGACTAGCGGCCACACCGGGGAGCTGTTTTTT.

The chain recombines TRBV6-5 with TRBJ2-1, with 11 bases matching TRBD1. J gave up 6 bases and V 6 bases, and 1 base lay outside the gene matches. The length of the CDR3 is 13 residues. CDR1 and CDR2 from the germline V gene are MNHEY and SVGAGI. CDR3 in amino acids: CASSGTGGNEQFF. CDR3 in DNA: TGTGCCAGCAGCGGGACAGGGGGCAATGAGCAGTTCTTC.

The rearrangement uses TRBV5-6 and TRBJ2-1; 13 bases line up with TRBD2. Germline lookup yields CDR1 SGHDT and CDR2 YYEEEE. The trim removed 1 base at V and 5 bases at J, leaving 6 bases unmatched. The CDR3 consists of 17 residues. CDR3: CASSLKTSGGFDNEQFF. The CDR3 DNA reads TGTGCCAGCAGCTTGAAGACTAGCGGGGGGTTCGACAATGAGCAGTTCTTC.

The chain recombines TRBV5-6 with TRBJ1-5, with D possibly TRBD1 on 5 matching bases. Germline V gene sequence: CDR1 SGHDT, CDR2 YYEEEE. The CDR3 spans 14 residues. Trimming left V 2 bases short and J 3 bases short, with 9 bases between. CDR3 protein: CASSFDRFNQPQHF. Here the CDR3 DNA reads TGTGCCAGCAGCTTTGACAGATTCAATCAGCCCCAGCATTTT. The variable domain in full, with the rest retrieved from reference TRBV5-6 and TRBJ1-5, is DAGVTQSPTHLIKTRGQQVTLRCSPKSGHDTVSWYQQALGQGPQFIFQYYEEEERQRGNFPDRFSGHQFPNYSSELNVNALLLGDSALYLCASSFDRFNQPQHFGDGTRLSIL.